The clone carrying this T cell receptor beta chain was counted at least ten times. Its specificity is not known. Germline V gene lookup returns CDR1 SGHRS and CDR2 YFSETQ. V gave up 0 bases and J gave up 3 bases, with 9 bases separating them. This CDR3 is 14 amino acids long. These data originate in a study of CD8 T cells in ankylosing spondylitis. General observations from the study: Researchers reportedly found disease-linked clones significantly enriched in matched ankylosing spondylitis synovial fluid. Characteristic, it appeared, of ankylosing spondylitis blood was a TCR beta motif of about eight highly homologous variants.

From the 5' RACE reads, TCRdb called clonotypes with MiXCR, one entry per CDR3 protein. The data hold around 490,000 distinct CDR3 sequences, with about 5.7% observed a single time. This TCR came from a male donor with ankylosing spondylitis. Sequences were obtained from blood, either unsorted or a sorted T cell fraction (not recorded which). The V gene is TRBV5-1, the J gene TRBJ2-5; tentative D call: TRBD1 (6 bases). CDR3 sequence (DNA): TGCGCCAGCAGCTTGGGGACAGCGAAAGAGACCCAGTACTTC. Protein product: CASSLGTAKETQYF.